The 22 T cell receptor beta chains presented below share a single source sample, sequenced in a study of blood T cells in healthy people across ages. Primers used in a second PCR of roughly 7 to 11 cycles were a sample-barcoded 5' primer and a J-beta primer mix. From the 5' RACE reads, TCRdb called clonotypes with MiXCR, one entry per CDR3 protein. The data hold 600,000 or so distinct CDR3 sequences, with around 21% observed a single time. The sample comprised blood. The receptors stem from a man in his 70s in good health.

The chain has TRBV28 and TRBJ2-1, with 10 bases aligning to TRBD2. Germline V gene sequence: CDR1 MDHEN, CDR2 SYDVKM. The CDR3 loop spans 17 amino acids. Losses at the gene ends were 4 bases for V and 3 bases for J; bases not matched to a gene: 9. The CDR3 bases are TGTGCCAGCAGTTCGGATAGTAGCGGGAGGATCTACAATGAGCAGTTCTTC. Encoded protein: CASSSDSSGRIYNEQFF.

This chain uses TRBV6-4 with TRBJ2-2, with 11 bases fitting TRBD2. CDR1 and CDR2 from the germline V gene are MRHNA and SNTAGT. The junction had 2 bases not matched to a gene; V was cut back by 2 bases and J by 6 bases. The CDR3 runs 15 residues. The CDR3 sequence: CASSDTSGSPGELFF. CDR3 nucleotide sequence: TGTGCCAGCAGTGACACTAGCGGGAGTCCCGGGGAGCTGTTTTTT.

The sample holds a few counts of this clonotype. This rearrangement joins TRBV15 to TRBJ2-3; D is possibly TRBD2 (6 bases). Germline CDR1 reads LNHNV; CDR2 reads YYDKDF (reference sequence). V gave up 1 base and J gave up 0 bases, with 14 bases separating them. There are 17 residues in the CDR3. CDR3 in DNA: TGTGCCACCAGCAGAGGTAGCGGAAGCACTAGCACAGATACGCAGTATTTT. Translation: CATSRGSGSTSTDTQYF.

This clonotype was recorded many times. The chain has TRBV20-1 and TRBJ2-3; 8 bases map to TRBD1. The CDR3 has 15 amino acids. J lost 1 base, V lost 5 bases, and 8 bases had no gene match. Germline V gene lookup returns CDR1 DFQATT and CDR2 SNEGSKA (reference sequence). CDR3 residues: CSAGTGVRGTDTQYF. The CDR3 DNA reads TGCAGTGCTGGGACAGGCGTGCGGGGCACAGATACGCAGTATTTT.

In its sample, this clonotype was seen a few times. CDR3 DNA sequence: TGTGCCAGCAGTGAATGGGGACTAGCGGGAGGAGAGACCCAGTACTTC. Translating it yields CASSEWGLAGGETQYF. The chain recombines TRBV25-1 with TRBJ2-1, with 15 bases fitting TRBD2. The end of the DNA aligns better with TRBJ2-5, so the J call may be wrong. Germline values: CDR1 MGHDK, CDR2 SYGVNS. CDR3 length: 16 residues.

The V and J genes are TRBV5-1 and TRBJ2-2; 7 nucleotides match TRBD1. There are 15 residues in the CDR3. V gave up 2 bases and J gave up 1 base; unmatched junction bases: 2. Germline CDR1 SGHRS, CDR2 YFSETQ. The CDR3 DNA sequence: TGCGCCAGCAGCTTCGACAGGGTGAACACCGGGGAGCTGTTTTTT. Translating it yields CASSFDRVNTGELFF.

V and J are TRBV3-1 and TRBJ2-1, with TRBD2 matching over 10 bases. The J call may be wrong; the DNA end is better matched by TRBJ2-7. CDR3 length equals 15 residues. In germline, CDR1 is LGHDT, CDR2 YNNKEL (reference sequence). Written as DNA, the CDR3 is TGTGCCAGCCGAGCGCCTAGCGGGAGCTTGTACGAGCAGTACTTC. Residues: CASRAPSGSLYEQYF.

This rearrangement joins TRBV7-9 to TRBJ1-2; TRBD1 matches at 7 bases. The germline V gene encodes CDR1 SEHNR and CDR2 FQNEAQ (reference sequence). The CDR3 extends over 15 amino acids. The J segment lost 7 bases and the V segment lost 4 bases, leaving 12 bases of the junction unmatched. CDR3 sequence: CASSSLMEGAGGYTF. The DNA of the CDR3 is TGTGCCAGCAGCTCCCTGATGGAGGGGGCGGGTGGCTACACCTTC.

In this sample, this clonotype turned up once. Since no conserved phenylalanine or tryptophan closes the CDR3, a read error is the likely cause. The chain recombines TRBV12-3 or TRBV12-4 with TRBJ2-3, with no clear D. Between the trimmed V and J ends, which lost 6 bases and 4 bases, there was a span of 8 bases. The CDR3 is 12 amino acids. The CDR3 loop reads CASRRTADTQYS. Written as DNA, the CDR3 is TGTGCCAGCAGACGAACCGCAGATACGCAGTATTCT.

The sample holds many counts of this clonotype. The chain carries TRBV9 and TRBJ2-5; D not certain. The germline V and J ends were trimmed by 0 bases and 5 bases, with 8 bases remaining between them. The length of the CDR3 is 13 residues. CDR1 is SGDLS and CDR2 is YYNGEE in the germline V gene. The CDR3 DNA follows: TGTGCCAGCAGCGTAGCTACGTGGGAGACCCAGTACTTC. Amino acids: CASSVATWETQYF.

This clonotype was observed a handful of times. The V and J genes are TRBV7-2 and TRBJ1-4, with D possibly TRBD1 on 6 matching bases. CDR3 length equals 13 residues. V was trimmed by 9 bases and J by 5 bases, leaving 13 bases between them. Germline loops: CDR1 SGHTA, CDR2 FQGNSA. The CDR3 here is CASRGGLNEKLFF. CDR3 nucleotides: TGTGCCAGTAGGGGGGGGCTAAATGAAAAACTGTTTTTT.

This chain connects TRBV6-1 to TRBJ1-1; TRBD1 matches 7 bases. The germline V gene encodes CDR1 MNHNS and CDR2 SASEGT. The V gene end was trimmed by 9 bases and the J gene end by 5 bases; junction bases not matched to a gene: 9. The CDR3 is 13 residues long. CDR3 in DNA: TGTGCCAGTGGACGACAGGGCGGTACTGAAGCTTTCTTT. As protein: CASGRQGGTEAFF.

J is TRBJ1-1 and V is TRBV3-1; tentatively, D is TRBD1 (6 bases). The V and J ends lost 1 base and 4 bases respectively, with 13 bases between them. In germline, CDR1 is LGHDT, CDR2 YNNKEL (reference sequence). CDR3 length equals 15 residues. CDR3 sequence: CASSQAGLGGTEAFF. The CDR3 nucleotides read TGTGCCAGCAGCCAAGCGGGGCTAGGGGGCACTGAAGCTTTCTTT.

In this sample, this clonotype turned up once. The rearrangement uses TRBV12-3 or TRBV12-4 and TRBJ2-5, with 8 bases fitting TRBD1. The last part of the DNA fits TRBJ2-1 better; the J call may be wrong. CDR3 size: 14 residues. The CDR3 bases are TGTGCCAGCAGCCGCGGACAGGGAATCAATGAGCAGTTCTTC. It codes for CASSRGQGINEQFF.

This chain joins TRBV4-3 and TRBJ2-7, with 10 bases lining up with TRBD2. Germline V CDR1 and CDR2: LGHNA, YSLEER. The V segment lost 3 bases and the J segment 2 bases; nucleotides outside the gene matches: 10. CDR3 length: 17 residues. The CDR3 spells CASSQPNLAGDPYEQYF. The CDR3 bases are TGCGCCAGCAGCCAGCCCAATCTAGCGGGAGACCCCTACGAGCAGTACTTC.

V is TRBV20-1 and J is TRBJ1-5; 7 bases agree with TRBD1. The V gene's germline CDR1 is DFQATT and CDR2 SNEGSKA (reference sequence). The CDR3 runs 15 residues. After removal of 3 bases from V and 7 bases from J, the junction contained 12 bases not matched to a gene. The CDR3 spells CSASGEQGRQQPQHF. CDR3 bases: TGCAGTGCTAGTGGGGAACAGGGGCGGCAACAGCCCCAGCATTTT.

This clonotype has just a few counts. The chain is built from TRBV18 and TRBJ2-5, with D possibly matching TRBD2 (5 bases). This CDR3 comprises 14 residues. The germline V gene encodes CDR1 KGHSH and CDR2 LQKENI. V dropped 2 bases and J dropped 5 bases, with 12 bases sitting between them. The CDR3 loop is CASSPTTRVETQYF. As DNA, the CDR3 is TGTGCCAGCTCACCAACCACGAGGGTTGAGACCCAGTACTTC.

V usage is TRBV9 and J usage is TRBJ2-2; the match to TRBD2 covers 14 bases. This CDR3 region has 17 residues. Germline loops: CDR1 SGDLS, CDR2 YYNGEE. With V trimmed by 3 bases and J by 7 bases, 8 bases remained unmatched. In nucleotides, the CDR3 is TGTGCCAGCAGCGCGGACCGACTAGCGGGAGGGGTCGGGGAGCTGTTTTTT. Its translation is CASSADRLAGGVGELFF.

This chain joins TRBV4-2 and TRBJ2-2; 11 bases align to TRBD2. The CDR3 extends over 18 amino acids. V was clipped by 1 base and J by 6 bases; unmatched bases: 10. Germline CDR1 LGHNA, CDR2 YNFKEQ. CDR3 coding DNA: TGTGCCAGCAGCCAAGGATTACTAGCGGGAGAAGTCTCCGGGGAGCTGTTTTTT. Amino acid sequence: CASSQGLLAGEVSGELFF.

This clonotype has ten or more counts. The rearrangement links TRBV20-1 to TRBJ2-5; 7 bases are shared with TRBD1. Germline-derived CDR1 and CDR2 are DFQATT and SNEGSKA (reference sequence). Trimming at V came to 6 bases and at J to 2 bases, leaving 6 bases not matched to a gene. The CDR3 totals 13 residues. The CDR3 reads CSANGQVQETQYF. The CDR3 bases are TGCAGTGCCAACGGACAGGTTCAAGAGACCCAGTACTTC.

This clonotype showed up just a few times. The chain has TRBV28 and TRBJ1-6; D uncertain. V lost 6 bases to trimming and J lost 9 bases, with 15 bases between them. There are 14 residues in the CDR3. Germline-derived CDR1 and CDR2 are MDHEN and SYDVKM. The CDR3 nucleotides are TGTGCCAGCAGACCCGGACCGGTATTTTCACCCCTCCACTTT. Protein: CASRPGPVFSPLHF. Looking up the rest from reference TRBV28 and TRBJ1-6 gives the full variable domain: DVKVTQSSRYLVKRTGEKVFLECVQDMDHENMFWYRQDPGLGLRLIYFSYDVKMKEKGDIPEGYSVSREKKERFSLILESASTNQTSMYLCASRPGPVFSPLHFGNGTRLTVT.

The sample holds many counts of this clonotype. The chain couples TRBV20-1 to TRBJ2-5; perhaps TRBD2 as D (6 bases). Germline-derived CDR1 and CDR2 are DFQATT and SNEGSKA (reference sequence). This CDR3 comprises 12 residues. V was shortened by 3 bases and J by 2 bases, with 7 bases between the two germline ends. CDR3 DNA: TGCAGTGCTAGTCGGGGGCAAGAGACCCAGTACTTC. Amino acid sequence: CSASRGQETQYF.